These 28 T cell receptor beta chains were sequenced from one sample in a study of CXCR3-negative and CXCR3-positive naive CD8 T cells. The TRB cDNA libraries were prepared by 5' RACE with UMI labels. From the 5' RACE reads, TCRdb lists one entry per CDR3 protein and no DNA. Recorded for this sample: about 150,000 distinct CDR3 sequences. The study, taken as a whole, reports: Naive CXCR3-positive cells had TRB CDR3s more hydrophobic than those of CXCR3-negative naive cells.

For these receptors, no antigen is known. Material: naive CXCR3+ CD8+ T cells from blood. Subset indicated: CD45RO-CCR7+CD27+CD95- naive CD8+ T cells expressing CXCR3 (TNR3+). Every receptor here comes from a human donor in good health. Some clones in this sample may be carry-over from other donors' samples.

V usage is TRBV6-2 or TRBV6-3 and J usage is TRBJ2-7; without DNA, the TCRdb call of TRBD2 cannot be checked. The CDR3 is 14 residues long. Germline V gives CDR1 MNHEY, CDR2 SVGEGT. This CDR3 is CASSWAGNSYEQYF.

CDR3 region: CATTSGAVNEQFF. The chain employs TRBV27 and TRBJ2-1; TCRdb's assignment of TRBD2 cannot be checked, as there is no DNA. CDR1 MNHEY and CDR2 SMNVEV come from the germline V gene (reference sequence). The CDR3 has 13 residues.

The chain employs TRBV2 and TRBJ2-1; there is no DNA to check the TCRdb D call of TRBD2. Germline V gives CDR1 SNHLY, CDR2 FYNNEI. CDR3 length: 16 residues. The chain's CDR3 is CASENPLAGRSNEQFF.

This sequence joins TRBV24-1 and TRBJ2-1; the TCRdb call, TRBD1, lacks DNA for checking. Looked up from germline, CDR1 is KGHDR and CDR2 is SFDVKD. This CDR3 is built from 16 residues. CDR3 in amino acids: CATSELGVGSYNEQFF.

The chain uses TRBV12-3 or TRBV12-4 and TRBJ2-3. The length of the CDR3 is 14 residues. This CDR3 reads CASLEGRGADTQYF.

The rearrangement links TRBV28 to TRBJ2-3; the D gene TCRdb calls, TRBD2, cannot be checked with no DNA. The CDR3 contains 17 residues. CDR1 is MDHEN and CDR2 is SYDVKM in the germline V gene. The CDR3 loop is CASSSEGLAGPTDTQYF.

This sequence joins TRBV4-2 and TRBJ1-5; TCRdb picks TRBD1, but there is no DNA to check that call. Per germline, CDR1 LGHNA and CDR2 YNFKEQ. The CDR3 contains 17 residues. The CDR3 sequence is CASSQDARTGGDQPQHF.

This chain uses TRBV29-1 with TRBJ2-3; as DNA is missing, the TRBD2 call by TCRdb cannot be tested. CDR1 is SQVTM and CDR2 is ANQGSEA in the germline V gene. The CDR3 has 17 amino acids. The CDR3 spells CSVWGLAGGSTTDTQYF.

The chain couples TRBV5-1 to TRBJ2-7; TCRdb returns TRBD2, unconfirmable since there is no DNA. Germline CDR1 reads SGHRS; CDR2 reads YFSETQ. This CDR3 has 15 residues. This chain's CDR3 is CASSLELGIYYEQYF.

The chain combines TRBV7-9 with TRBJ2-4. There are 13 residues in the CDR3. In germline, CDR1 is SEHNR, CDR2 FQNEAQ (reference sequence). CDR3 region: CASSDGVGMIQYF.

The rearrangement links TRBV5-1 to TRBJ2-1; TCRdb gives TRBD1 as the D gene, but with no DNA this cannot be confirmed. Germline V lookup: CDR1 SGHRS, CDR2 YFSETQ. There are 15 residues in the CDR3. The CDR3 region is CASSLRQGATNEQFF. Full variable domain (outside the CDR3, taken from reference TRBV5-1 and TRBJ2-1): KAGVTQTPRYLIKTRGQQVTLSCSPISGHRSVSWYQQTPGQGLQFLFEYFSETQRNKGNFPGRFSGRQFSNSRSEMNVSTLELGDSALYLCASSLRQGATNEQFFGPGTRLTVL.

This chain links TRBV7-7 with TRBJ2-5; TCRdb picks TRBD1, but there is no DNA to check that call. The length of the CDR3 is 12 residues. Germline CDR1 SSHAT, CDR2 FNYEAQ (reference sequence). The CDR3 here is CASSSGQETQYF. Filled out from reference TRBV7-7 and TRBJ2-5, the complete variable domain reads GAGVSQSPRYKVTKRGQDVTLRCDPISSHATLYWYQQALGQGPEFLTYFNYEAQPDKSGLPSDRFSAERPEGSISTLTIQRTEQRDSAMYRCASSSGQETQYFGPGTRLLVL.

The V gene is TRBV7-9, the J gene TRBJ2-1; TCRdb names TRBD2, which stays unverified in the absence of DNA. Per the germline V gene, CDR1 is SEHNR and CDR2 is FQNEAQ (reference sequence). There are 15 residues in the CDR3. The CDR3 is CASRPSPSSANEQFF. Full variable domain (remainder filled in from reference TRBV7-9 and TRBJ2-1): DTGVSQNPRHKITKRGQNVTFRCDPISEHNRLYWYRQTLGQGPEFLTYFQNEAQLEKSRLLSDRFSAERPKGSFSTLEIQRTEQGDSAMYLCASRPSPSSANEQFFGPGTRLTVL.

The chain carries TRBV15 and TRBJ2-5. CDR3 length equals 15 residues. The germline V gene encodes CDR1 LNHNV and CDR2 YYDKDF (reference sequence). CDR3: CATSRDYSNLETQYF.

Here the CDR3 reads CASSPPTGPNTGELFF. V usage is TRBV7-8 and J usage is TRBJ2-2; the TCRdb D gene call, TRBD1, has no DNA to confirm it. The CDR3 loop spans 16 amino acids. Germline-derived CDR1 and CDR2 are SGHVS and FQNEAQ. Together with reference TRBV7-8 and TRBJ2-2, the CDR3 gives the full variable domain: GAGVSQSPRYKVAKRGQDVALRCDPISGHVSLFWYQQALGQGPEFLTYFQNEAQLDKSGLPSDRFFAERPEGSVSTLKIQRTQQEDSAVYLCASSPPTGPNTGELFFGEGSRLTVL.

The genes are TRBV7-2 and TRBJ2-2. The germline V gene encodes CDR1 SGHTA and CDR2 FQGNSA. The length of the CDR3 is 11 residues. CDR3 sequence: CASRTIGELFF.

This chain links TRBV6-6 with TRBJ2-7; TCRdb calls TRBD1, which cannot be checked without DNA. CDR3 size: 14 residues. CDR1 is MNHNY, CDR2 SVGAGI, per germline (reference sequence). The CDR3 reads CASSLEDRPYEQYF.

The CDR3 reads CSARDRDRGYTEAFF. V usage is TRBV20-1 and J usage is TRBJ1-1; TCRdb names TRBD1, which stays unverified in the absence of DNA. CDR3 length equals 15 residues. CDR1 and CDR2 from the germline V gene are DFQATT and SNEGSKA (reference sequence).

The CDR3 reads CASSLGEPSYNEQFF. The chain employs TRBV28 and TRBJ2-1; TCRdb gives TRBD1 as the D gene, but with no DNA this cannot be confirmed. The germline gives CDR1 MDHEN, CDR2 SYDVKM. The CDR3 length is 15 residues.

The CDR3 protein is CASSLSGPETGEQYF. The chain has TRBV12-3 or TRBV12-4 and TRBJ2-7; TCRdb lists TRBD1, though no DNA is available to test this call. This CDR3 comprises 15 residues.

The V gene is TRBV29-1, the J gene TRBJ1-1. CDR1 is SQVTM, CDR2 ANQGSEA, per germline. The CDR3 has 12 residues. CDR3: CSVELIGKEAFF.

V gene TRBV9 combines with J gene TRBJ1-2. Germline CDR1 SGDLS, CDR2 YYNGEE. This CDR3 region has 13 residues. The CDR3 spells CASSVRTGYGYTF.

The V gene is TRBV28, the J gene TRBJ1-1. CDR1 and CDR2 (germline): MDHEN, SYDVKM. The CDR3 has 15 amino acids. CDR3: CASSLVVVLNTEAFF.

The chain is built from TRBV12-3 or TRBV12-4 and TRBJ1-5; TCRdb reports TRBD1, a call that lacks DNA to check it against. CDR3 length equals 13 residues. This CDR3 is CASGHRANQPQHF.

V and J are TRBV5-1 and TRBJ2-7; TCRdb's D call, TRBD1, is unchecked because there is no DNA. Germline V gives CDR1 SGHRS, CDR2 YFSETQ. The CDR3 is made up of 13 amino acids. The CDR3 reads CASSLDGGLEQYF.

V is TRBV10-2 and J is TRBJ2-1; lacking DNA, the TRBD2 call made by TCRdb goes unchecked. This CDR3 contains 16 residues. Germline values: CDR1 WSHSY, CDR2 SAAADI. The CDR3 region is CASCLLSGDSYNEQFF.

The chain carries TRBV6-6 and TRBJ2-3; there is no DNA to check the TCRdb D call of TRBD2. In germline, CDR1 is MNHNY, CDR2 SVGAGI (reference sequence). The CDR3 runs 18 residues. CDR3 amino acids: CASSYSILAGHFTDTQYF.

The chain combines TRBV29-1 with TRBJ2-7. The CDR3 consists of 12 residues. CDR1 is SQVTM, CDR2 ANQGSEA, per germline. The CDR3 reads CSVEEFCHEQYF.